The entry below gives a single T cell receptor (beta chain) sequence along with its context. The source of the sample is a study of T cell changes during pregnancy in multiple sclerosis. Germline CDR1 reads MNHEY; CDR2 reads SVGAGI. The CDR3 has 16 residues. Trimming cost V 4 bases and J 0 bases; bases outside gene matches: 2. Profiled with immunoSEQ multiplex PCR; TCRdb holds only in-frame clones, not every one. The sample holds almost 50,000 clones, approximately 93% seen once. This specimen was CD4+ T cells from peripheral blood mononuclear cells, taken in the third trimester of pregnancy. This receptor was identified in a female donor with multiple sclerosis, enrolled in a pregnancy study. The V gene is TRBV6-5, the J gene TRBJ2-6, with 8 bases aligning to TRBD1. CDR3: CASSLTGGSGANVLTF. CDR3 DNA: TGTGCCAGCAGTTTAACAGGGGGCTCTGGGGCCAACGTCCTGACTTTC.